Each of the 13 T cell receptor beta chains below was sequenced from the same sample in a study of T-cell reconstitution after alpha-beta-depleted transplantation in children. TCRbeta library preparation incorporated unique molecular identifiers. TCRdb re-analysed the PCR reads in MiXCR, keeping a single row per CDR3 protein. Found here are approximately 800,000 distinct CDR3 sequences, roughly 15% of them singletons; the top ten hold around 4.5%. The sample here was PBMCs, mostly from graft donor cells, taken 360 days after TCRalphabeta/CD19-depleted stem cell transplant. The origin of the receptors is a male patient aged 10 to 17 who had a stem cell transplant for acute lymphoblastic leukemia, so the T cells may come from the graft donor.

Only one count was recorded for this clonotype. The chain links TRBV6-4 to TRBJ2-7; a possible D gene is TRBD2 (5 bases). The CDR3 has 12 amino acids. V lost 8 bases to trimming and J lost 3 bases, with 11 bases between them. Looked up from germline, CDR1 is MRHNA and CDR2 is SNTAGT. CDR3 protein: CASCSRGYEQYF. CDR3 DNA sequence: TGTGCCAGCTGTTCCCGGGGCTACGAGCAGTACTTC.

This clonotype appeared a few times. This chain links TRBV7-2 with TRBJ2-1; 9 bases match TRBD2. The CDR3 covers 16 residues. V dropped 0 bases and J dropped 4; count of bases not matched to a gene: 4. CDR1 is SGHTA, CDR2 FQGNSA, per germline. In DNA, the CDR3 is TGTGCCAGCAGCTTAGCGCTGACTAGCGGTTACAATGAGCAGTTCTTC. Translated: CASSLALTSGYNEQFF.

This clonotype was recorded a few times. The chain joins TRBV11-2 to TRBJ2-4; D uncertain. This CDR3 is 13 amino acids long. Germline CDR1 is SGHAT and CDR2 is FQNNGV. Trimming cost V 3 bases and J 2 bases, with 5 bases left between them. The CDR3 DNA sequence: TGTGCCAGCAGCTTTGAACCCAAAAACATTCAGTACTTC. Its translation: CASSFEPKNIQYF.

The genes are TRBV14 and TRBJ1-2; a weak D match, TRBD1 (6 bases). This CDR3 has 16 residues. The V gene lost 4 bases and the J gene lost 3 bases, with 18 bases spanning the gap. Germline values: CDR1 SGHDN, CDR2 FVKESK. The CDR3 reads CASSRNLGQQYYGYTF. CDR3 DNA: TGTGCCAGCAGCCGCAATTTAGGACAGCAATACTATGGCTACACCTTC.

This clonotype occurred a few times. The chain employs TRBV12-3 or TRBV12-4 and TRBJ1-5; TRBD1 is a possible D gene (5 bases). The CDR3 is made up of 15 amino acids. V was clipped by 6 bases and J by 4 bases, with 16 bases between them. CDR3 sequence: CASRHRLQENQPQHF. The CDR3 nucleotides read TGTGCCAGCAGACATAGACTACAGGAGAATCAGCCCCAGCATTTT.

The rearrangement uses TRBV15 and TRBJ1-1; D possibly corresponds to TRBD1 (5 bases). The V and J ends lost 8 bases and 0 bases respectively, with 16 bases between them. This CDR3 has 15 residues. Germline V gives CDR1 LNHNV, CDR2 YYDKDF (reference sequence). The CDR3 coding sequence is TGTGCCACCTCCCTCCGGGGCTTCATGAACACTGAAGCTTTCTTT. Translating it yields CATSLRGFMNTEAFF.

The chain is built from TRBV6-2 or TRBV6-3 and TRBJ2-3, with 11 bases fitting TRBD2. The CDR3 contains 16 residues. The germline V gene has CDR1 MNHEY and CDR2 SVGEGT. V lost 5 bases and J lost 4; bases outside the gene matches: 8. The CDR3 sequence is CASSLGGSGRADTQYF. CDR3 coding DNA: TGTGCCAGCAGTCTCGGGGGTAGCGGGAGGGCAGATACGCAGTATTTT.

The rearrangement uses TRBV15 and TRBJ1-6; no firm D call. This CDR3 has 16 amino acids. The V gene's germline CDR1 is LNHNV and CDR2 YYDKDF (reference sequence). Trimming stripped 2 bases from V and 9 bases from J, with 17 bases between. In DNA, the CDR3 is TGTGCCACCAGCAGATCTCCTCTCGGAGGTGCTTCACCCCTCCACTTT. It specifies CATSRSPLGGASPLHF. Together with reference TRBV15 and TRBJ1-6, the CDR3 gives the full variable domain: DAMVIQNPRYQVTQFGKPVTLSCSQTLNHNVMYWYQQKSSQAPKLLFHYYDKDFNNEADTPDNFQSRRPNTSFCFLDIRSPGLGDTAMYLCATSRSPLGGASPLHFGNGTRLTVT.

The sample holds a few counts of this clonotype. The rearrangement links TRBV20-1 to TRBJ2-2, with D maybe TRBD1 (5 bases). V was trimmed by 5 bases and J by 0 bases, leaving 7 bases between them. The CDR3 covers 13 residues. The germline V gene has CDR1 DFQATT and CDR2 SNEGSKA (reference sequence). Written as DNA, the CDR3 is TGCAGTGCTCAGGGCGCGAACACCGGGGAGCTGTTTTTT. Its protein product is CSAQGANTGELFF.

CDR3 DNA: TGCAGTGGTGTCACGCTAGCGGAGACCCAGTACTTC. Translated: CSGVTLAETQYF. The chain uses TRBV20-1 and TRBJ2-5, with a weak D call TRBD2 (6 bases). Deletions cut 7 bases from V and 5 bases from J, with 14 bases between. CDR1 is DFQATT, CDR2 SNEGSKA, per germline (reference sequence). The CDR3 totals 12 residues.

This clonotype has at least ten counts. The chain is built from TRBV12-3 or TRBV12-4 and TRBJ2-1, with TRBD2 as a possible D gene (5 bases). The CDR3 runs 14 residues. V gave up 4 bases and J gave up 6 bases, with 13 bases separating them. The CDR3 reads CASSSLTGGNEQFF. CDR3 nucleotide sequence: TGTGCCAGCAGTTCGTTGACCGGAGGCAATGAGCAGTTCTTC.

A few counts support this clonotype. The chain has TRBV12-3 or TRBV12-4 and TRBJ1-1; D is perhaps TRBD1 (6 bases). CDR3 length equals 12 residues. V dropped 5 bases and J dropped 6 bases, with 10 bases sitting between them. In nucleotides, the CDR3 is TGTGCCAGCAGTAGGGGGGCGTCTGAAGCTTTCTTT. It codes for CASSRGASEAFF.

This clonotype was seen many times. The V and J genes are TRBV5-1 and TRBJ2-3; TRBD2 aligns across 14 bases. The germline V gene has CDR1 SGHRS and CDR2 YFSETQ. After removal of 3 bases from V and 9 bases from J, the junction contained 3 bases not matched to a gene. This CDR3 comprises 14 residues. The CDR3 sequence: CASSSGLAGGTQYF. The DNA for the CDR3 is TGCGCCAGCAGCTCCGGACTAGCGGGGGGAACGCAGTATTTT.